The next 32 T cell receptor beta chains were all read from a single sample in a study of lung T cells in sarcoidosis with Löfgren's syndrome. TCRdb re-called the reads through MiXCR, storing one row per CDR3 protein. The repertoire holds around 1,000 distinct CDR3 sequences, with over 20% as singletons. Sequences were obtained from CD4+ T cells from PBMCs. The receptor set was obtained from a human donor with sarcoidosis (Löfgren's syndrome or another form), or a control subject (not recorded which).

By share of the sample, this clonotype is large. This chain links TRBV7-2 with TRBJ2-3, with D tentatively TRBD2 (6 bases). The V gene's germline CDR1 is SGHTA and CDR2 FQGNSA. Trimming removed 5 bases at V and 0 bases at J, with 15 bases between. CDR3 length: 16 amino acids. CDR3 sequence reads: CASSPIAVFSTDTQYF. In DNA, the CDR3 is TGTGCCAGCAGCCCGATAGCGGTCTTTAGCACAGATACGCAGTATTTT.

The V gene is TRBV11-2, the J gene TRBJ2-5; D gene unclear. The V gene's germline CDR1 is SGHAT and CDR2 FQNNGV. V lost 3 bases to trimming and J lost 5 bases, with 10 bases between them. The CDR3 contains 13 residues. The CDR3 loop is CASSFSTYETQYF. The DNA for the CDR3 is TGTGCCAGCAGCTTTTCGACCTACGAGACCCAGTACTTC.

By share, this clonotype ranks as large. The J gene is TRBJ2-2, the V gene TRBV6-6, with D possibly matching TRBD2 (5 bases). Germline V gene data show CDR1 as MNHNY and CDR2 as SVGAGI (reference sequence). The CDR3 consists of 15 residues. Trimming removed 0 bases from V and 11 bases from J, with 16 bases in between. In DNA, the CDR3 is TGTGCCAGCAGTTACTCCGTGCCAGTCAGCGGAGAGCTGTTTTTT. It encodes CASSYSVPVSGELFF.

Judged by abundance, this clonotype is medium-sized. The chain has TRBV11-2 and TRBJ2-1; D call uncertain. Between the trimmed V and J ends, which lost 1 base and 7 bases, there was a span of 8 bases. The V gene's germline CDR1 is SGHAT and CDR2 FQNNGV. CDR3 size: 13 residues. The CDR3 DNA reads as TGTGCCAGCAGCTTAGCGTGGGGAAATGAGCAGTTCTTC. It translates to CASSLAWGNEQFF.

Sample share makes this clonotype hyperexpanded (1% or more). The V gene is TRBV20-1, the J gene TRBJ2-1; 8 bases are a match to TRBD2. V was clipped by 6 bases and J by 7 bases; unmatched bases: 23. The germline V gene encodes CDR1 DFQATT and CDR2 SNEGSKA (reference sequence). The CDR3 is 18 residues long. The CDR3 spells CSAQGLVAVSVTINEQFF. As DNA, the CDR3 is TGCAGTGCCCAGGGACTAGTGGCAGTGTCCGTCACTATTAATGAGCAGTTCTTC.

Judged by abundance, this clonotype is large. The chain couples TRBV15 to TRBJ2-2; 8 bases match TRBD2. CDR1 and CDR2 (germline): LNHNV, YYDKDF (reference sequence). CDR3 length: 18 amino acids. V shed 0 bases and J 7 bases; nucleotides not matched to a gene: 13. The CDR3: CATSRELGAGEIGGELFF. DNA for the CDR3: TGTGCCACCAGCAGAGAATTGGGAGCGGGGGAAATTGGCGGGGAGCTGTTTTTT. Full variable domain (outside the CDR3, taken from reference TRBV15 and TRBJ2-2): DAMVIQNPRYQVTQFGKPVTLSCSQTLNHNVMYWYQQKSSQAPKLLFHYYDKDFNNEADTPDNFQSRRPNTSFCFLDIRSPGLGDTAMYLCATSRELGAGEIGGELFFGEGSRLTVL.

The table lists this clonotype with a count of one. The CDR3 end shows no conserved phenylalanine or tryptophan, and so a read error is likely. The chain is built from TRBV9 and TRBJ1-2, with D unresolved. The CDR3 length is 14 residues. CDR1 is SGDLS and CDR2 is YYNGEE in the germline V gene. CDR3 sequence reads: CASGVGSSNYSYTL. The CDR3 bases are TGTGCCAGCGGCGTAGGCAGCAGCAACTATAGCTACACCCTC.

With regard to this clonotype: A much larger clone sits a single nucleotide away, making a read error possible. The J gene is TRBJ2-1, the V gene TRBV2; TRBD2 matches at 8 bases. The CDR3 covers 13 residues. CDR1 is SNHLY, CDR2 FYNNEI, per germline. With V trimmed by 0 bases and J by 15 bases, 7 bases remained unmatched. For the CDR3, the DNA is TGTGCCAGCAGTGAAGCGCGGGGGGCCGTGACGTTCTTC. This translates into CASSEARGAVTFF.

This clonotype ranks as large. This chain joins TRBV6-1 and TRBJ1-5, with D unresolved. Germline assignment: CDR1 MNHNS and CDR2 SASEGT. The ends were cut back, 5 bases at V and 4 bases at J, with 9 bases in the middle. The CDR3 length is 13 residues. The CDR3 reads CASSLVDNQPQHF. The CDR3 region has the DNA TGTGCCAGCAGTTTGGTCGATAATCAGCCCCAGCATTTT.

By proportion, this clonotype is large (0.1 to 1%). The rearrangement uses TRBV20-1 and TRBJ2-7; 10 bases are a match to TRBD1. V shed 3 bases and J 0 bases; nucleotides not matched to a gene: 5. The CDR3 length is 15 residues. CDR1 is DFQATT and CDR2 is SNEGSKA in the germline V gene (reference sequence). As DNA, the CDR3 is TGCAGTGCTAGGGCGGGACAGGGGAGCTCCTACGAGCAGTACTTC. Translation: CSARAGQGSSYEQYF.

This clonotype is classed as large (0.1 to 1%). CDR3 in DNA: TGTGCCACCAGCAGCAAGACAGGGACCACTGAAGCTTTCTTT. Its translation: CATSSKTGTTEAFF. The V call is TRBV15, the J call TRBJ1-1; 7 bases are a match to TRBD1. This CDR3 is built from 14 residues. V shed 3 bases, J shed 4 bases, and the junction held 5 bases outside the gene matches. The germline gives CDR1 LNHNV, CDR2 YYDKDF (reference sequence).

In this sample, this clonotype turned up once. The junction departs from the called germline gene at one end, perhaps through a read error. The chain uses TRBV28 and TRBJ2-5; either TRBD1 or TRBD2 may supply D (5 bases each). Germline V lookup: CDR1 MDHEN, CDR2 SYDVKM. The CDR3 length is 14 residues. The CDR3 DNA reads as TGTGACAGCATCCGGGACCGACGGGTTGGAAACCAGTACTTC. It yields the protein CDSIRDRRVGNQYF.

This clonotype is large (0.1 to 1%) by share. The chain combines TRBV4-2 with TRBJ1-4, with D unresolved. Germline values: CDR1 LGHNA, CDR2 YNFKEQ. Trimming removed 0 bases at V and 8 bases at J, with 10 bases between. There are 14 residues in the CDR3. The CDR3 region is CASSQDLGGEKLFF. CDR3 coding DNA: TGTGCCAGCAGCCAAGATCTAGGCGGCGAAAAACTGTTTTTT.

Turning to this clonotype: The germline gene is not matched at one end of the junction; a read error may be the cause. The DNA of the CDR3 is TGTGCCGGCAGCCAACCCATAGGGACAAATCAAGAGACCCAGTACTTC. This sequence encodes CAGSQPIGTNQETQYF. This chain links TRBV4-2 with TRBJ2-5; D is possibly TRBD1 (6 bases). The V gene's germline CDR1 is LGHNA and CDR2 YNFKEQ. The CDR3 length is 16 residues.

The chain has TRBV20-1 and TRBJ1-5; the match to TRBD1 covers 8 bases. This CDR3 has 11 amino acids. Germline V gives CDR1 DFQATT, CDR2 SNEGSKA (reference sequence). The ends lost 6 bases at V and 7 bases at J; junction bases unmatched: 2. The CDR3 protein is CSANRGQPQHF. CDR3 DNA sequence: TGCAGTGCAAACAGGGGGCAGCCCCAGCATTTT.

By sample fraction, this clonotype is medium-sized. This chain uses TRBV19 with TRBJ2-2; either TRBD1 or TRBD2 may fit D (5 bases each). CDR1 and CDR2 (germline): LNHDA, SQIVND (reference sequence). CDR3 length equals 14 residues. V gave up 9 bases and J gave up 2 bases, with 13 bases separating them. In DNA, the CDR3 is TGTGCCAGCCTCCCGGGACCCAACACCGGGGAGCTGTTTTTT. The encoded protein is CASLPGPNTGELFF.

CDR3: CASPRFTNEKLFF. CDR3 sequence (DNA): TGTGCCAGCCCGAGGTTTACTAATGAAAAACTGTTTTTT. The chain carries TRBV5-6 and TRBJ1-4; no definite D call. The CDR3 has 13 residues. The V gene lost 7 bases and the J gene lost 2 bases, with 9 bases spanning the gap. CDR1 and CDR2 from the germline V gene are SGHDT and YYEEEE.

This clonotype is categorized as medium-sized. An end of the junction does not agree with germline; a read error may underlie this. The V call is TRBV20-1, the J call TRBJ2-7; 8 bases map to TRBD1. Germline CDR1 and CDR2: DFQATT and SNEGSKA (reference sequence). This CDR3 region has 14 residues. The CDR3 DNA sequence: TGCGGTGCTTTCCCTCGGACAGGGACCTACGAGCAGTACTTC. This codes for CGAFPRTGTYEQYF.

Within the sample, this clonotype is medium-sized. The chain employs TRBV3-1 and TRBJ1-2, with 7 nucleotides matching TRBD1. CDR1 LGHDT and CDR2 YNNKEL come from the germline V gene (reference sequence). The CDR3 loop spans 13 amino acids. The junction had 5 bases not matched to a gene; V was cut back by 6 bases and J by 4 bases. CDR3 in amino acids: CASSTGTAYGYTF. The CDR3 DNA reads as TGTGCCAGCAGTACCGGGACAGCCTATGGCTACACCTTC.

The V call is TRBV6-1, the J call TRBJ1-1, with D hard to call. Deletions cut 6 bases from V and 4 bases from J, with 9 bases between. CDR1 MNHNS and CDR2 SASEGT come from the germline V gene. The CDR3 contains 12 residues. Here the CDR3 DNA reads TGTGCCAGCAGGGGGTATGGCACTGAAGCTTTCTTT. This codes for CASRGYGTEAFF.

This chain links TRBV30 with TRBJ1-6, with 7 bases aligning to TRBD1. The CDR3 is made up of 17 amino acids. After removal of 3 bases from V and 7 bases from J, the junction contained 15 bases not matched to a gene. The germline V gene encodes CDR1 GTSNPN and CDR2 SVGIG (reference sequence). The CDR3 region has the DNA TGTGCCTGGAGCGACAAGCGACAGGGAGGTTGGAATTCACCCCTCCACTTT. Its protein is CAWSDKRQGGWNSPLHF.

This clonotype was counted ten times or more. The chain recombines TRBV29-1 with TRBJ2-3; D is unclear. CDR1 is SQVTM, CDR2 ANQGSEA, per germline. Trimming took 4 bases from V and 1 from J, leaving 6 bases between them. The CDR3 loop spans 12 amino acids. The CDR3 loop is CSVVRGTDTQYF. The DNA for the CDR3 is TGCAGCGTTGTTCGGGGCACAGATACGCAGTATTTT.

Judged by abundance, this clonotype is medium-sized. This chain joins TRBV11-3 and TRBJ2-3; TRBD2 aligns across 7 bases. The CDR3 sequence is 14 residues long. Germline lookup yields CDR1 SGHNT and CDR2 YENEEA. With V trimmed by 4 bases and J by 3 bases, 4 bases remained unmatched. CDR3: CASSSGGVTDTQYF. The CDR3 region has the DNA TGTGCCAGCAGCTCTGGGGGGGTAACAGATACGCAGTATTTT.

By sample fraction, this clonotype is medium-sized (0.01 to 0.1%). The J gene is TRBJ2-7, the V gene TRBV18, with 7 nucleotides matching TRBD1. V was clipped by 6 bases and J by 4 bases; unmatched bases: 9. Germline V gene data show CDR1 as KGHSH and CDR2 as LQKENI. The CDR3 totals 14 residues. The DNA for the CDR3 is TGTGCCAGCTCGCCGGGACAGATAAGTTACGAGCAGTACTTC. Translating it yields CASSPGQISYEQYF.

This clonotype came up a few times. V usage is TRBV29-1 and J usage is TRBJ2-2, with D possibly matching TRBD2 (5 bases). Between the trimmed V and J ends, which lost 6 bases and 4 bases, there was a span of 12 bases. Looked up from germline, CDR1 is SQVTM and CDR2 is ANQGSEA. The CDR3 extends over 13 amino acids. The CDR3 spells CSVDPRGTGELFF. The CDR3 region has the DNA TGCAGCGTCGACCCCCGGGGCACCGGGGAGCTGTTTTTT.

By sample share, this clonotype is medium-sized. The chain combines TRBV2 with TRBJ2-3; no clear D gene. V was clipped by 1 base and J by 12 bases, with 14 bases between them. Germline CDR1 reads SNHLY; CDR2 reads FYNNEI. The CDR3 is 13 amino acids. Here the CDR3 DNA reads TGTGCCAGCAGTGAAGAAGGAAGGGTTGCACAGTATTTT. This sequence encodes CASSEEGRVAQYF. The complete variable domain, with remaining parts taken from reference TRBV2 and TRBJ2-3, reads EPEVTQTPSHQVTQMGQEVILRCVPISNHLYFYWYRQILGQKVEFLVSFYNNEISEKSEIFDDQFSVERPDGSNFTLKIRSTKLEDSAMYFCASSEEGRVAQYFGPGTRLTVL.

Sample share makes this clonotype large (0.1 to 1%). V is TRBV27 and J is TRBJ2-5; the match to TRBD1 covers 7 bases. CDR3 size: 16 residues. Germline CDR1 MNHEY, CDR2 SMNVEV (reference sequence). Trimming cost V 4 bases and J 3 bases; bases outside gene matches: 11. The CDR3 sequence: CASSSLYTGQKETQYF. The CDR3, as DNA: TGTGCCAGCAGTTCTTTATACACGGGACAGAAAGAGACCCAGTACTTC.

Worth noting for this clonotype: A much larger clone differs by one base, so this may be a read error. This CDR3 is missing its conserved last phenylalanine or tryptophan, likely due to a read error. The chain is built from TRBV29-1 and TRBJ2-7; the D gene is possibly TRBD2 (6 bases). The CDR3 totals 11 residues. The germline gives CDR1 SQVTM, CDR2 ANQGSEA. V gave up 6 bases and J gave up 5 bases, with 11 bases separating them. For the CDR3, the DNA is TGCAGCGTCGGGAGTGTCAACGAGCAGTACTCC. Its translation: CSVGSVNEQYS.

By share of the sample, this clonotype is medium-sized. The rearrangement uses TRBV29-1 and TRBJ1-4; no reliable D call. From germline, CDR1 is SQVTM and CDR2 ANQGSEA. Trimming took off 4 bases at V and 0 bases at J, with 6 bases between the two ends. The CDR3 totals 13 residues. CDR3 DNA sequence: TGCAGCGTTGCTGGGGCAACTAATGAAAAACTGTTTTTT. Protein: CSVAGATNEKLFF.

As regards this clonotype: This may come from a read error, since a much larger clone is one base off. The chain carries TRBV29-1 and TRBJ2-7, with a tentative D call TRBD2 (6 bases). V was pared by 5 bases and J by 2 bases, with 10 bases between. Looked up from germline, CDR1 is SQVTM and CDR2 is ANQGSEA. CDR3 length: 12 amino acids. The CDR3, as DNA: TGCAGCGTTCGTCGCGGGGCCTACGAGCAGTACTTC. Its protein product is CSVRRGAYEQYF.

There are a few counts of this clonotype. The chain employs TRBV20-1 and TRBJ1-4; D is unresolved. Germline values: CDR1 DFQATT, CDR2 SNEGSKA (reference sequence). The CDR3 sequence is 14 residues long. V was shortened by 1 base and J by 7 bases, with 13 bases between the two germline ends. CDR3 region: CSARVPASSEKLFF. CDR3 DNA sequence: TGCAGTGCTAGAGTCCCCGCCTCGAGTGAAAAACTGTTTTTT.

In this sample, this clonotype is medium-sized. The chain joins TRBV4-2 to TRBJ2-2, with 8 bases aligning to TRBD1. Trimming cost V 3 bases and J 5 bases; bases outside gene matches: 14. CDR1 and CDR2 (germline): LGHNA, YNFKEQ. The CDR3 has 18 amino acids. The CDR3 bases are TGTGCCAGCAGCCACGCCACGGGTCACAGGGGGTGGACCGGGGAGCTGTTTTTT. Amino acid sequence: CASSHATGHRGWTGELFF.